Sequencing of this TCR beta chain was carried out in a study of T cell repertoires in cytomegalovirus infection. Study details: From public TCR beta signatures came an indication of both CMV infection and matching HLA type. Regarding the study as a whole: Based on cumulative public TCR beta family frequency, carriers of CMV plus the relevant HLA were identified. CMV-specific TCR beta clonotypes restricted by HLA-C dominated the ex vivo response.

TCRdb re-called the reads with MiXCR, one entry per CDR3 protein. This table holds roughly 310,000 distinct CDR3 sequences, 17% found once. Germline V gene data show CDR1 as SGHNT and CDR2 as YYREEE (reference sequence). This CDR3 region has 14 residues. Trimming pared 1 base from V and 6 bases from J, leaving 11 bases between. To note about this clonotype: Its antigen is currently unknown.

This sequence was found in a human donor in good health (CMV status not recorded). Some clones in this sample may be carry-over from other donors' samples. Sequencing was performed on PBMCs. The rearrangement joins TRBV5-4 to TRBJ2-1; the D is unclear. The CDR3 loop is CASSLTSESNEQFF. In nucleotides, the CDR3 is TGTGCCAGCAGCTTGACTTCGGAAAGCAATGAGCAGTTCTTC.